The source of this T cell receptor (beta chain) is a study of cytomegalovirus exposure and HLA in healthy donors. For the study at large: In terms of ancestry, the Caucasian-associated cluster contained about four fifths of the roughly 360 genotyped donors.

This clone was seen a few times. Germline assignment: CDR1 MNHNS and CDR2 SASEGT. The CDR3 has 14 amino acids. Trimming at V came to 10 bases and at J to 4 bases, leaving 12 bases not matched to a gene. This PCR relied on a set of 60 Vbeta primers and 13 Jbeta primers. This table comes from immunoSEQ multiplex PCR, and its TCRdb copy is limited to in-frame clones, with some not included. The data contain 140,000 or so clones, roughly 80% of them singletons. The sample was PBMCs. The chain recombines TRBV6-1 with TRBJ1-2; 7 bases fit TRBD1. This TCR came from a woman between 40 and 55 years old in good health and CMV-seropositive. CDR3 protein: CATSKDRWSYGYTF. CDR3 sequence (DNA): TGTGCCACCTCAAAGGACAGGTGGAGCTATGGCTACACCTTC.